This T cell receptor (beta chain) was captured by sequencing in a study of regulatory T cells in long-lasting Graves disease. Arm-PCR of CDR3 regions and iRepertoire HTBI primers were used to build TCR beta libraries. TCRdb re-called the multiplex PCR reads with MiXCR, one entry per CDR3 protein. This table has roughly 500,000 distinct CDR3 sequences, approximately 12% appearing once. This sample's time point: newly diagnosed GD, antithyroid drugs for less than 3 months. From RNA extracted from PBMCs, the TCR library was made. Germline V gene data show CDR1 as DFQATT and CDR2 as SNEGSKA (reference sequence). CDR3 length: 14 residues. Trimming at V came to 6 bases and at J to 2 bases, leaving 8 bases not matched to a gene. This clonotype was seen more than once but under ten times. These same records also appear under a second study, on T cells in Graves' hyperthyroidism and ophthalmopathy.

The material sequenced was peripheral blood mononuclear cells (PBMCs), taken at new diagnosis, from a patient treated with antithyroid drugs. This chain connects TRBV20-1 to TRBJ2-7, with 9 nucleotides matching TRBD2. This clonotype originated in a man younger than 45 with Graves disease. The CDR3 bases are TGCAGTGCAAGGGGGGCTAGCGGGACCTACGAGCAGTACTTC. Protein product: CSARGASGTYEQYF.